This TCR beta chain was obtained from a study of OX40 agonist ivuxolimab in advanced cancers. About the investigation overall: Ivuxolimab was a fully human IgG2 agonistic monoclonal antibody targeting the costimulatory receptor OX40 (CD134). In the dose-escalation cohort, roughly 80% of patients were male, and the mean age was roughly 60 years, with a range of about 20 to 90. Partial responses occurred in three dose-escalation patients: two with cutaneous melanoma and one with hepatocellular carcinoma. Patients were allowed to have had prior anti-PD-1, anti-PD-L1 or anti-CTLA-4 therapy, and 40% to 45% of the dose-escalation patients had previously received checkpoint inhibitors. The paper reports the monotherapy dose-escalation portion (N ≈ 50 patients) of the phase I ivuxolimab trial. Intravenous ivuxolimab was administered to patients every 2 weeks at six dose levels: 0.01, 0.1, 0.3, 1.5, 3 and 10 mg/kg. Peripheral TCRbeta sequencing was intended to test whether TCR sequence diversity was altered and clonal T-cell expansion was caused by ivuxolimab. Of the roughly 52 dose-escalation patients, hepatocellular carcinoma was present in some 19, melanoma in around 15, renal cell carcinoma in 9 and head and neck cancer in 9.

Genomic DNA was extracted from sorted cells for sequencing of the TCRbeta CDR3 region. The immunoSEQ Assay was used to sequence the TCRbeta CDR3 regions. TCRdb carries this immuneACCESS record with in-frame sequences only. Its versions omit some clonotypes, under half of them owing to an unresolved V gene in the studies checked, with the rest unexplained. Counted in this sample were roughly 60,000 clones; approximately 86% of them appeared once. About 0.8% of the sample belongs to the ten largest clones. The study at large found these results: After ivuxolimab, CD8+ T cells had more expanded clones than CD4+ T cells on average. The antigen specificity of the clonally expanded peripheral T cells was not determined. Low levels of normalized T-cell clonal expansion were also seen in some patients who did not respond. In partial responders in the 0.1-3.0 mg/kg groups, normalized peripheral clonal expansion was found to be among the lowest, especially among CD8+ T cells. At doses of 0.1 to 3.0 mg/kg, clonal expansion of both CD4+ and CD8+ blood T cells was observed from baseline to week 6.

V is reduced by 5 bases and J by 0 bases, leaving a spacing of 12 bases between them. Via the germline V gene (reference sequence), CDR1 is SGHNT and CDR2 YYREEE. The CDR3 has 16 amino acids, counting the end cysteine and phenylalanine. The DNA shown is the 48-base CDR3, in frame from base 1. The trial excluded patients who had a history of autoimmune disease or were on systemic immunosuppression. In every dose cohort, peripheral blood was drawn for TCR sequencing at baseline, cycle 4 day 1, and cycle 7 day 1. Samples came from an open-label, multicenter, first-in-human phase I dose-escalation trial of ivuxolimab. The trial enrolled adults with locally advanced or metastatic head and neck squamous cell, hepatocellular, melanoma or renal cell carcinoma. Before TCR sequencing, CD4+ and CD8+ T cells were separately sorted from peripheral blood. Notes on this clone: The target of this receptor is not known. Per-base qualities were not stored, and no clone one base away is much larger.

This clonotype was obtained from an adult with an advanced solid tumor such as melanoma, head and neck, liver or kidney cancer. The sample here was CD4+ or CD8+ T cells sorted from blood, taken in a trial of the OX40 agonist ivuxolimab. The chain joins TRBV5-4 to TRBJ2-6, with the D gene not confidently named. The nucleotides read TGTGCCAGCAGATCGAGTCAGAGCTCTGGGGCCAACGTCCTGACTTTC. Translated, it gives CASRSSQSSGANVLTF.